These 17 T cell receptor beta chains share one sample of origin, sequenced in a study of T-cell reconstitution after alpha-beta-depleted transplantation in children. The authors prepared the TCRbeta library with unique molecular identifiers. TCRdb processed the PCR reads anew with MiXCR; each CDR3 protein has one entry. This table has 200,000 to 300,000 distinct CDR3 sequences, 12% appearing once. Sequences were derived from PBMCs from the stem cell graft donor, sampled from the stem cell graft. The receptors here all came from a human donor who donated a stem cell graft to a child with acute lymphoblastic leukemia.

Many counts were recorded for this clonotype. This sequence joins TRBV12-3 or TRBV12-4 and TRBJ2-7, with 7 bases lining up with TRBD2. The junction had 6 bases not matched to a gene; V was cut back by 5 bases and J by 2 bases. CDR3 length equals 14 residues. In DNA form, the CDR3 reads TGTGCCAGCAGTGCGGGGGACTTAGCCTACGAGCAGTACTTC. Translation: CASSAGDLAYEQYF.

The table lists this clonotype with many counts. V gene TRBV28 combines with J gene TRBJ2-7; 8 bases are shared with TRBD1. V lost 5 bases to trimming and J lost 3 bases; unmatched junction nucleotides: 9. The CDR3 covers 15 residues. Looked up from germline, CDR1 is MDHEN and CDR2 is SYDVKM. As DNA, the CDR3 is TGTGCCAGCAGTCCGTGGGACAGGCTGAACTACGAGCAGTACTTC. As protein: CASSPWDRLNYEQYF.

This clonotype was detected ten times or more. The chain recombines TRBV5-5 with TRBJ2-1; D possibly corresponds to TRBD2 (7 bases). V was pared by 4 bases and J by 4 bases, with 18 bases between. Germline V lookup: CDR1 SGHKS, CDR2 YYEKEE (reference sequence). This CDR3 has 16 residues. CDR3 in DNA: TGTGCCAGCAGCCGTTGGGGGGGCACGGGATACAATGAGCAGTTCTTC. This codes for CASSRWGGTGYNEQFF. Looking up the rest from reference TRBV5-5 and TRBJ2-1 gives the full variable domain: DAGVTQSPTHLIKTRGQQVTLRCSPISGHKSVSWYQQVLGQGPQFIFQYYEKEERGRGNFPDRFSARQFPNYSSELNVNALLLGDSALYLCASSRWGGTGYNEQFFGPGTRLTVL.

This chain connects TRBV30 to TRBJ1-4, with 11 bases identical to TRBD1. Germline V gene lookup returns CDR1 GTSNPN and CDR2 SVGIG (reference sequence). The CDR3 spans 14 residues. V trimming: 5 bases; J trimming: 8 bases; junction bases outside the gene matches: 7. The CDR3 nucleotides are TGTGCCTGGGAATCGGACAGGGGGCCGGAAAAACTGTTTTTT. Translated, it gives CAWESDRGPEKLFF.

The V gene is TRBV5-1, the J gene TRBJ1-2; 7 nucleotides line up with TRBD1. The J segment lost 3 bases and the V segment lost 4 bases, leaving 9 bases of the junction unmatched. Germline CDR1 reads SGHRS; CDR2 reads YFSETQ. The CDR3 has 15 amino acids. The CDR3 here is CASSEAEGQYYGYTF. In nucleotides, the CDR3 is TGCGCCAGCAGCGAGGCAGAGGGACAGTACTATGGCTACACCTTC. The variable domain in full, with the rest retrieved from reference TRBV5-1 and TRBJ1-2, is KAGVTQTPRYLIKTRGQQVTLSCSPISGHRSVSWYQQTPGQGLQFLFEYFSETQRNKGNFPGRFSGRQFSNSRSEMNVSTLELGDSALYLCASSEAEGQYYGYTFGSGTRLTVV.

This clonotype was found many times. The chain's CDR3 is CASRSSGYMNTEAFF. The CDR3 DNA sequence: TGTGCCAGCAGGTCCTCGGGCTACATGAACACTGAAGCTTTCTTT. The rearrangement joins TRBV6-5 to TRBJ1-1; D gene unclear. Germline values: CDR1 MNHEY, CDR2 SVGAGI. The V gene lost 6 bases and the J gene lost 0 bases, with 14 bases spanning the gap. The CDR3 is 15 amino acids.

This clonotype came up many times. This chain connects TRBV7-2 to TRBJ1-1; 7 bases align to TRBD1. The CDR3 is 14 residues long. Trimming took 5 bases from V and 2 from J; bases not matched to a gene: 5. CDR1 and CDR2 from the germline V gene are SGHTA and FQGNSA. DNA for the CDR3: TGTGCCAGCAGCGCATACAGGGGTAACACTGAAGCTTTCTTT. Translated, it gives CASSAYRGNTEAFF.

This clonotype was detected a few times. The rearrangement joins TRBV20-1 to TRBJ2-7; D is possibly TRBD1 (6 bases). The CDR3 extends over 13 amino acids. Germline V gene sequence: CDR1 DFQATT, CDR2 SNEGSKA (reference sequence). Trimming cost V 6 bases and J 1 base, with 13 bases left between them. The chain's CDR3 is CSATGTLSYEQYF. In nucleotides, the CDR3 is TGCAGTGCAACCGGGACACTATCCTACGAGCAGTACTTC.

This clonotype occurred many times. The V gene is TRBV7-9, the J gene TRBJ1-6; 7 bases align to TRBD1. Trimming at V came to 9 bases and at J to 5 bases, leaving 7 bases not matched to a gene. Germline CDR1 is SEHNR and CDR2 is FQNEAQ (reference sequence). CDR3 length: 14 residues. This CDR3 reads CASTQGQNNSPLHF. The CDR3 DNA reads TGTGCCAGTACTCAGGGACAGAATAATTCACCCCTCCACTTT. Together with reference TRBV7-9 and TRBJ1-6, the CDR3 gives the full variable domain: DTGVSQNPRHKITKRGQNVTFRCDPISEHNRLYWYRQTLGQGPEFLTYFQNEAQLEKSRLLSDRFSAERPKGSFSTLEIQRTEQGDSAMYLCASTQGQNNSPLHFGNGTRLTVT.

This clonotype was counted ten times or more. The rearrangement links TRBV4-2 to TRBJ2-1, with D tentatively TRBD2 (6 bases). V was clipped by 1 base and J by 10 bases, with 11 bases between them. Germline V gives CDR1 LGHNA, CDR2 YNFKEQ. CDR3 length equals 13 residues. CDR3 nucleotide sequence: TGTGCCAGCAGCCAAGCGGGAGTGGGAGAGCAGTTCTTC. Translated, it gives CASSQAGVGEQFF.

The gene calls are TRBV5-6 and TRBJ2-7; 7 bases line up with TRBD2. The CDR3 spans 13 residues. V trimming: 4 bases; J trimming: 6 bases; junction bases outside the gene matches: 7. CDR1 is SGHDT, CDR2 YYEEEE, per germline. The CDR3 loop is CASSPGEGREQYF. CDR3 coding DNA: TGTGCCAGCAGCCCCGGGGAGGGCCGCGAGCAGTACTTC. The full variable domain, rest sourced from reference TRBV5-6 and TRBJ2-7, is DAGVTQSPTHLIKTRGQQVTLRCSPKSGHDTVSWYQQALGQGPQFIFQYYEEEERQRGNFPDRFSGHQFPNYSSELNVNALLLGDSALYLCASSPGEGREQYFGPGTRLTVT.

In its sample, this clonotype was seen many times. This chain connects TRBV5-1 to TRBJ2-1; D uncertain. CDR3 length equals 14 residues. The V gene lost 4 bases and the J gene lost 3 bases, with 11 bases spanning the gap. The germline gives CDR1 SGHRS, CDR2 YFSETQ. In DNA form, the CDR3 reads TGCGCCAGCAGCCTGGTATGGAGCTACAATGAGCAGTTCTTC. The encoded protein is CASSLVWSYNEQFF.

This clonotype appeared many times. This chain joins TRBV18 and TRBJ2-3; tentatively, D is TRBD2 (5 bases). Germline assignment: CDR1 KGHSH and CDR2 LQKENI. The CDR3 is made up of 14 amino acids. Trimming shortened V by 4 bases and J by 0 bases, and 8 bases separated the two germline ends. The CDR3 DNA sequence: TGTGCCAGCTCACTGTGGACTAGCACAGATACGCAGTATTTT. Amino acids: CASSLWTSTDTQYF.

This clonotype has ten or more counts. V usage is TRBV6-2 or TRBV6-3 and J usage is TRBJ2-3, with D possibly TRBD2 on 5 matching bases. The CDR3 is 14 amino acids. CDR1 and CDR2 from the germline V gene are MNHEY and SVGEGT. Trimming shortened V by 2 bases and J by 1 base, and 7 bases separated the two germline ends. This CDR3 is CASSYEAGTDTQYF. CDR3 sequence (DNA): TGTGCCAGCAGTTACGAAGCGGGCACAGATACGCAGTATTTT.

This clonotype was observed many times. The V gene is TRBV29-1, the J gene TRBJ2-1; D might be TRBD2 (6 bases). The V gene's germline CDR1 is SQVTM and CDR2 ANQGSEA. Between the trimmed V and J ends, which lost 7 bases and 7 bases, there was a span of 14 bases. The CDR3 spans 12 residues. This CDR3 is CSAQPTRNEQFF. For the CDR3, the DNA is TGCAGCGCCCAGCCGACTAGGAATGAGCAGTTCTTC.

This clonotype was seen repeatedly, ten times or more. The DNA of the CDR3 is TGTGCCAGCAGCCCACATGGTGACAGGGACTACGAGCAGTACTTC. Its translation is CASSPHGDRDYEQYF. The chain combines TRBV9 with TRBJ2-7; 7 bases match TRBD1. Germline CDR1 SGDLS, CDR2 YYNGEE. The CDR3 extends over 15 amino acids. V gave up 4 bases and J gave up 3 bases; unmatched junction bases: 10.

This clonotype showed up many times. The chain recombines TRBV12-3 or TRBV12-4 with TRBJ1-6; unclear D gene. This CDR3 spans 14 amino acids. Trimming pared 5 bases from V and 7 bases from J, leaving 12 bases between. The CDR3 protein is CASSRTDNNSPLHF. CDR3 in DNA: TGTGCCAGCAGTAGAACAGATAACAATTCACCCCTCCACTTT.